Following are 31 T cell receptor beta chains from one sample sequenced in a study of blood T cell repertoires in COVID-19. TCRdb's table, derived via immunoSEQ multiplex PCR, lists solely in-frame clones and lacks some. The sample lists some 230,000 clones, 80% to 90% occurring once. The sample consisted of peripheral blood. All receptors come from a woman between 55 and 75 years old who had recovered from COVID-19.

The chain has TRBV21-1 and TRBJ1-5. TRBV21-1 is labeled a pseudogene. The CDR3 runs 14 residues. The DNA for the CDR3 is TGTGCCGGTGGCGACGGGTATAGCAATCAGCCCCAGCATTTT. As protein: CAGGDGYSNQPQHF.

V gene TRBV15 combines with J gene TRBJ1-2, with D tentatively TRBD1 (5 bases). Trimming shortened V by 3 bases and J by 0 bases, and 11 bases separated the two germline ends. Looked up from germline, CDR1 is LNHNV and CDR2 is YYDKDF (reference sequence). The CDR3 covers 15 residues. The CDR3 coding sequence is TGTGCCACCAGCAGTTCAGGGATCGCTAACTATGGCTACACCTTC. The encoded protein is CATSSSGIANYGYTF.

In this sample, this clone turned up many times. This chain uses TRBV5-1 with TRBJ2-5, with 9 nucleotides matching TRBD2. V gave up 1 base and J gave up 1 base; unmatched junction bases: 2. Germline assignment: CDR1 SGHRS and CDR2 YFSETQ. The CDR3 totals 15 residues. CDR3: CASSLLAGFQETQYF. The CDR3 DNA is TGCGCCAGCAGCTTGCTAGCGGGGTTCCAAGAGACCCAGTACTTC.

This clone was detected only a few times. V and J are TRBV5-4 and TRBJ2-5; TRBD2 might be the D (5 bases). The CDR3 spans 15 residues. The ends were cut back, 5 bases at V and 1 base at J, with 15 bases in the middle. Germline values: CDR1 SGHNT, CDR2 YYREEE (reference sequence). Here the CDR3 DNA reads TGTGCCAGCAGGGATACAGCCGGGATCCAAGAGACCCAGTACTTC. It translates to CASRDTAGIQETQYF.

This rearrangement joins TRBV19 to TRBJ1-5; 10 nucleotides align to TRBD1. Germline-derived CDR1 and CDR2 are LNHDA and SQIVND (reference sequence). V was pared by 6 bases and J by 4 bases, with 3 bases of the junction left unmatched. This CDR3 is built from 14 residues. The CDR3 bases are TGTGCCAGTAGACCGGACAGGGGGAATCAGCCCCAGCATTTT. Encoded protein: CASRPDRGNQPQHF.

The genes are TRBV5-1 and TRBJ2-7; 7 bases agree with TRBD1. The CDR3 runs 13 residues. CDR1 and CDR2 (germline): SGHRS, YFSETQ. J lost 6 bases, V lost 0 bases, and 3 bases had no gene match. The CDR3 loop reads CASSLDRGSEQYF. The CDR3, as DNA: TGCGCCAGCAGCTTGGACAGGGGCTCCGAGCAGTACTTC.

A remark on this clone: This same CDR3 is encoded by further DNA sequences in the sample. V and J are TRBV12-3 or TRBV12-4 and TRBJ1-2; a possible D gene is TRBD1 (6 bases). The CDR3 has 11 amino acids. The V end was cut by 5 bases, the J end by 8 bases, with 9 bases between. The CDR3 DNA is TGTGCCAGCAGTCTGAGGGGGGGCTACACCTTC. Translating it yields CASSLRGGYTF.

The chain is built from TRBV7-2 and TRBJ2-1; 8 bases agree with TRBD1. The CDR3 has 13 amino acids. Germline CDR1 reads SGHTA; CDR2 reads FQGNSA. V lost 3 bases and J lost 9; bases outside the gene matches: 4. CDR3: CASSFQGAREQFF. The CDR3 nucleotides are TGTGCCAGCAGCTTCCAGGGGGCGCGTGAGCAGTTCTTC.

For the CDR3, the DNA is TGTGCCAGCAGTGTCTGGGGGGGAACGAACACCGGGGAGCTGTTTTTT. Its protein is CASSVWGGTNTGELFF. J is TRBJ2-2 and V is TRBV2; 7 bases are a match to TRBD2. Germline assignment: CDR1 SNHLY and CDR2 FYNNEI. The length of the CDR3 is 16 residues. Trimming cost V 4 bases and J 0 bases; bases outside gene matches: 5.

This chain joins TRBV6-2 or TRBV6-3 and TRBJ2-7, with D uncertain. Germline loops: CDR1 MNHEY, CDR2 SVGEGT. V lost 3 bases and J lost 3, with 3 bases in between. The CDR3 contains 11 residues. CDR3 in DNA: TGTGCCAGCAGTTATCGCTACGAGCAGTACTTC. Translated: CASSYRYEQYF.

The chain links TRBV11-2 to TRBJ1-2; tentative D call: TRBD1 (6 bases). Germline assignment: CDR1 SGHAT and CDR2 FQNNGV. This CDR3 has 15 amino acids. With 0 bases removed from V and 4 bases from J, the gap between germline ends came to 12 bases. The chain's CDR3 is CASSLDLNRAYGYTF. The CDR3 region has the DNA TGTGCCAGCAGCTTAGATCTGAACAGGGCCTATGGCTACACCTTC.

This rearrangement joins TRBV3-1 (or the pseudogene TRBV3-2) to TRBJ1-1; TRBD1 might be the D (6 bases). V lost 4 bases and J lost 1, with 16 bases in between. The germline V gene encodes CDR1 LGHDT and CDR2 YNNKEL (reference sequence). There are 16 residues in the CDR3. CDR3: CASSLTTPGQNTEAFF. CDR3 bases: TGTGCCAGCAGCCTCACAACTCCGGGACAGAACACTGAAGCTTTCTTT.

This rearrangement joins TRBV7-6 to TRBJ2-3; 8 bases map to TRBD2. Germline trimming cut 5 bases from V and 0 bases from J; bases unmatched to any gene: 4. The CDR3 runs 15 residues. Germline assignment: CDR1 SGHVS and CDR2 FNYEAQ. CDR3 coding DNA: TGTGCCAGCAGCACGGGGGGGGGCAGCACAGATACGCAGTATTTT. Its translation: CASSTGGGSTDTQYF.

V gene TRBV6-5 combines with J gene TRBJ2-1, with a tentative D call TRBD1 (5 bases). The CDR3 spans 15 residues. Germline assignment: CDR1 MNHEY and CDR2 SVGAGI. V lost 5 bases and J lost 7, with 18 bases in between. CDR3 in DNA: TGTGCCAGCAGTCCTAGACAAGGGGTCACGAATGAGCAGTTCTTC. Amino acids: CASSPRQGVTNEQFF.

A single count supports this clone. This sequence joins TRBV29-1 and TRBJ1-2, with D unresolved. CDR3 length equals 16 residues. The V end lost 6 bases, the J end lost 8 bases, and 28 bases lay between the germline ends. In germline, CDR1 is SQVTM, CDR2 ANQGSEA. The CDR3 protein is CSVESRSYSTEDGYTF. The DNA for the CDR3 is TGCAGCGTAGAGTCAAGAAGCTACAGTACGGAAGACGGCTACACCTTC.

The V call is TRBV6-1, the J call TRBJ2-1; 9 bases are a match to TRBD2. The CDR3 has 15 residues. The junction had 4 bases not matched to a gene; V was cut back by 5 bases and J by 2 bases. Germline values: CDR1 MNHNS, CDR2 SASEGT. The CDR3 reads CASSRERGAYNEQFF. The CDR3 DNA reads TGTGCCAGCAGTCGTGAGCGGGGGGCCTACAATGAGCAGTTCTTC.

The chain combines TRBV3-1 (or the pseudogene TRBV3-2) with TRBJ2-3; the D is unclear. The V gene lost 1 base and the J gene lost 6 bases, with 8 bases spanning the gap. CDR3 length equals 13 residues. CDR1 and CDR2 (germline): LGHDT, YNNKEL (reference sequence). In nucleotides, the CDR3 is TGTGCCAGCAGCCAAGGAACTCGGGATACGCAGTATTTT. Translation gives CASSQGTRDTQYF.

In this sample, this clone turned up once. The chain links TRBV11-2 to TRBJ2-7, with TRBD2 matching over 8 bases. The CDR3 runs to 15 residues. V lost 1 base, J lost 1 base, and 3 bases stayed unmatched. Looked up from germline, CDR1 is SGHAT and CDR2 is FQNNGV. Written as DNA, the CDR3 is TGTGCCAGCAGCTTAGCTCGCGGGGGGTCCTACGAGCAGTACTTC. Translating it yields CASSLARGGSYEQYF. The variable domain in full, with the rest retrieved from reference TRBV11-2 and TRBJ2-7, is EAGVAQSPRYKIIEKRQSVAFWCNPISGHATLYWYQQILGQGPKLLIQFQNNGVVDDSQLPKDRFSAERLKGVDSTLKIQPAKLEDSAVYLCASSLARGGSYEQYFGPGTRLTVT.

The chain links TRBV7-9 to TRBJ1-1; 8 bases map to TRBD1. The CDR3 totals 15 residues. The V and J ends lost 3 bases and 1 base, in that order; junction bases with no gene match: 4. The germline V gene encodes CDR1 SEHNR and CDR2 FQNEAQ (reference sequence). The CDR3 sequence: CASSLTGVGNTEAFF. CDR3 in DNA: TGTGCCAGCAGCTTGACAGGGGTAGGGAACACTGAAGCTTTCTTT.

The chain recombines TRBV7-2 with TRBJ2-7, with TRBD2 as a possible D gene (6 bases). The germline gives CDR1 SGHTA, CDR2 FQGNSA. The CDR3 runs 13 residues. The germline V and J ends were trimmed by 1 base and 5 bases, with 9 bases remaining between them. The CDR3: CASSLERGNEQYF. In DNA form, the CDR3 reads TGTGCCAGCAGCTTAGAACGGGGGAACGAGCAGTACTTC.

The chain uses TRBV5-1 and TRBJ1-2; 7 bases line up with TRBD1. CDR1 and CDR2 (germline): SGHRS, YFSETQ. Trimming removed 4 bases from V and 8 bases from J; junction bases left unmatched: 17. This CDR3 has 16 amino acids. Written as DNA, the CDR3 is TGCGCCAGCAGCAAGGACACGACACAGGGGCTAGGAGGCTACACCTTC. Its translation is CASSKDTTQGLGGYTF.

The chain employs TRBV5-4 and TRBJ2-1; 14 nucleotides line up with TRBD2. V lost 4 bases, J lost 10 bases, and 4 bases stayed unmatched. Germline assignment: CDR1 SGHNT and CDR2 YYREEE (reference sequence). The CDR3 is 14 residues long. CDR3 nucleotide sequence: TGTGCCAGCAGCCCAGGACTAGCGGGGGGCGAGCAGTTCTTC. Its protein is CASSPGLAGGEQFF.

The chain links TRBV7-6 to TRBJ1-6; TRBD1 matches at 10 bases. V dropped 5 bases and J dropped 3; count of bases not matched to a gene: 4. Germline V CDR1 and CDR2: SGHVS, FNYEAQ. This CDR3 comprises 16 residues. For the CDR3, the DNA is TGTGCCAGCAGCCTCCGGACAGGGGGCTATAATTCACCCCTCCACTTT. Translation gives CASSLRTGGYNSPLHF. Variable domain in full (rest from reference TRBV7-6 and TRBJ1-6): GAGVSQSPRYKVTKRGQDVALRCDPISGHVSLYWYRQALGQGPEFLTYFNYEAQQDKSGLPNDRFSAERPEGSISTLTIQRTEQRDSAMYRCASSLRTGGYNSPLHFGNGTRLTVT.

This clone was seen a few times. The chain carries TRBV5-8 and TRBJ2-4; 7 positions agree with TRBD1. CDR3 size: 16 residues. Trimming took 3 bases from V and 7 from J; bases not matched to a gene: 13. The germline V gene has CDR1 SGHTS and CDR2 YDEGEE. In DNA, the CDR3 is TGTGCCAGCAGCTACCCGACGTCGGGCAGGGGGAACATTCAGTACTTC. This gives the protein CASSYPTSGRGNIQYF.

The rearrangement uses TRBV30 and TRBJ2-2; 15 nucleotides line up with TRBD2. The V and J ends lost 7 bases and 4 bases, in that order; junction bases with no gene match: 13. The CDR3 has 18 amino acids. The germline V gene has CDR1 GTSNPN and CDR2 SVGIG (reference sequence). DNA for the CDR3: TGTGCCTTCCTCACCGGACTAGCGGGGGGGCCCAGCACCGGGGAGCTGTTTTTT. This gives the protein CAFLTGLAGGPSTGELFF.

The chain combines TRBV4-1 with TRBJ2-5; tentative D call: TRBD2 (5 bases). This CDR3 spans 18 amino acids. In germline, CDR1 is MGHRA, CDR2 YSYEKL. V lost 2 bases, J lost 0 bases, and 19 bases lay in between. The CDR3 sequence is CASSQRSLATQHQETQYF. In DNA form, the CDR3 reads TGCGCCAGCAGCCAAAGGTCGCTAGCCACCCAACACCAAGAGACCCAGTACTTC.

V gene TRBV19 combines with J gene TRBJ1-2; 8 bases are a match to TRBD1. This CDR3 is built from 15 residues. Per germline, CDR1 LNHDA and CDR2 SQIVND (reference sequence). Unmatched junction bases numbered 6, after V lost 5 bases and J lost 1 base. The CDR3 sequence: CASSYRDRFNYGYTF. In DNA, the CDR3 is TGTGCCAGTAGTTACCGGGACAGGTTTAACTATGGCTACACCTTC.

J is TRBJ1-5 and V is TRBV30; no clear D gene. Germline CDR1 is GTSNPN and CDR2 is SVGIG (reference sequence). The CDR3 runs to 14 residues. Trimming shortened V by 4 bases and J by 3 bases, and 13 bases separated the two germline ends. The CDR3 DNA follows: TGTGCCTGGACAGACACGCTCCTCAATCAGCCCCAGCATTTT. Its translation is CAWTDTLLNQPQHF.

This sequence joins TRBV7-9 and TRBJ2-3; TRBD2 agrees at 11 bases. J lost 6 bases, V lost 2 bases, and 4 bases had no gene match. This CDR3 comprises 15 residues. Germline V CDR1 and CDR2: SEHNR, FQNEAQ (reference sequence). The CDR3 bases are TGTGCCAGCAGCTTATCCAGGACTAGCGGGGATACGCAGTATTTT. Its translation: CASSLSRTSGDTQYF.

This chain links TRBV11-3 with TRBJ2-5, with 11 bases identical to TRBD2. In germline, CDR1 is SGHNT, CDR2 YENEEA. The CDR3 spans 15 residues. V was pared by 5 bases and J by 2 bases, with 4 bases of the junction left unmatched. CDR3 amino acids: CASSVSGGVQETQYF. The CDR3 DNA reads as TGTGCCAGCAGCGTTAGCGGGGGGGTTCAAGAGACCCAGTACTTC.

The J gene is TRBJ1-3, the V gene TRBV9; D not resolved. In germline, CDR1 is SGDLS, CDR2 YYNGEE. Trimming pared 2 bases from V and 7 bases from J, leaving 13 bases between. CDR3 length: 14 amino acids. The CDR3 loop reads CASSVREGRNTIYF. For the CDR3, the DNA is TGTGCCAGCAGCGTGCGGGAAGGAAGGAACACCATATATTTT.